This T cell receptor (beta chain) was recovered during a study of T cells in localized non-small cell lung cancer. Overall study findings and caveats: Since sequencing was restricted to only one region of the tumor, intratumor heterogeneity remains a possibility. The appearance of a median approximately 57 of the top 100 tumor clones was seen in adjacent lung.

Profiling relied on immunoSEQ multiplex PCR, and the TCRdb table lists in-frame clones only, not all of them. The profile shows approximately 10,000 clones, around 90% of them singletons. Deletions cut 1 base from V and 7 bases from J, with 5 bases between. The CDR3 length is 13 residues. Germline lookup yields CDR1 SEHNR and CDR2 FQNEAQ (reference sequence). Of note for this clone: Its specificity is not known.

The clonotype was recovered from a woman aged 40 to 75 with stage I squamous cell lung carcinoma. The starting material was peripheral blood, obtained before any cancer treatment. The genes are TRBV7-9 and TRBJ1-6; no reliable D call. The CDR3 protein is CASSLVWNSPLHF. The CDR3, as DNA: TGTGCCAGCAGCTTAGTGTGGAATTCACCCCTCCACTTT.